Included here is one TCR beta chain sequence, with context. Its antigen is not known. It was with 60 Vbeta and 13 Jbeta primers that the PCR ran. Sequencing was performed with immunoSEQ multiplex PCR; in TCRdb, only in-frame clones are kept and a portion is missing. The profile covers just under 95,000 clones, with 65% to 85% appearing a single time and about 1.2% taken by the ten largest. The data originate from a study of cytomegalovirus exposure and HLA in healthy donors. For the study at large: The early release's HLA-typed donors yielded 70 million to 85 million unique TCRs. Of all 400 or so donors who were genotyped, roughly 83% belonged to the Caucasian-associated ancestry cluster. General study results and limits: Sequencing artifact likely explains a cluster of highly shared sequence variants.

The sequencing sample was made of PBMCs. This TCR was recovered from a girl aged 2-10 years in good health and CMV-seropositive.

The CDR3 here is CSVDRALSTNYGYTF. The CDR3 DNA is TGCAGCGTTGACAGGGCCCTTAGTACTAACTATGGCTACACCTTC. The chain has TRBV29-1 and TRBJ1-2; tentative D call: TRBD1 (5 bases). V was trimmed by 3 bases and J by 0 bases, leaving 14 bases between them. CDR3 size: 15 residues. Germline CDR1 is SQVTM and CDR2 is ANQGSEA.